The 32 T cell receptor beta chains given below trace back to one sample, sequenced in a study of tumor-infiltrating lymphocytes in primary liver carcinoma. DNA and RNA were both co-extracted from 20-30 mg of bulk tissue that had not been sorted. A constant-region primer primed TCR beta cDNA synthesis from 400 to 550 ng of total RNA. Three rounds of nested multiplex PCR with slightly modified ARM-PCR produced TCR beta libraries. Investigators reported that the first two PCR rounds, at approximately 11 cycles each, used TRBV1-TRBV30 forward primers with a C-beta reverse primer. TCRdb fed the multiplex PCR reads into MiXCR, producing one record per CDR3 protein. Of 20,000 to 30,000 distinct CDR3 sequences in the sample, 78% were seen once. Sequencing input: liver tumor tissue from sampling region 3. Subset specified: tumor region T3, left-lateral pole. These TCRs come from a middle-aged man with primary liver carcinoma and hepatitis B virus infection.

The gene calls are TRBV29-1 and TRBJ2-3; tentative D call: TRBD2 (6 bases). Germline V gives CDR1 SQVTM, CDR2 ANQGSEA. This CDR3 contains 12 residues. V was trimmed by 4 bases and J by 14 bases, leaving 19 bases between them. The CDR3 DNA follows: TGCAGCGTTGGGCAGGGAGGTGATGCGCGGTATTTT. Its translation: CSVGQGGDARYF.

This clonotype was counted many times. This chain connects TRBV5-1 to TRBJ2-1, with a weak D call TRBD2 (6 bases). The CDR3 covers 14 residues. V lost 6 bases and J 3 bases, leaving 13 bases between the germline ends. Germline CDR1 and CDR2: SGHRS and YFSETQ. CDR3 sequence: CASNPGEDYNEQFF. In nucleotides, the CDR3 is TGCGCCAGCAACCCGGGAGAGGACTACAATGAGCAGTTCTTC.

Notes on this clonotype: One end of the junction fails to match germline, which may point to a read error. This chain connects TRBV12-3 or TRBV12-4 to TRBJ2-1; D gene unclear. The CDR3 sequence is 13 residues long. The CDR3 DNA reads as TGTGCCAGCAGTTTAGGGTTATTCAATGACCAGATCTTC. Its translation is CASSLGLFNDQIF.

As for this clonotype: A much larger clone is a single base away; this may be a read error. The CDR3 nucleotides are TGTACCAGCTCATTAACGTTGGACGGGGAGACCCAGTACTTC. Protein: CTSSLTLDGETQYF. This chain uses TRBV18 with TRBJ2-5, with unresolved D. CDR3 length equals 14 residues. CDR1 and CDR2 (germline): KGHSH, LQKENI.

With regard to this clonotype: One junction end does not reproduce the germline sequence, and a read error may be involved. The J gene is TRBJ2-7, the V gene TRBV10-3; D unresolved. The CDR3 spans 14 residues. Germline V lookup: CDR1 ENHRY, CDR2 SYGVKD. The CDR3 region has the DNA TGTGCCACCTCTGACACCTTGAATACCTACGAGCAATACTTC. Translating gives CATSDTLNTYEQYF.

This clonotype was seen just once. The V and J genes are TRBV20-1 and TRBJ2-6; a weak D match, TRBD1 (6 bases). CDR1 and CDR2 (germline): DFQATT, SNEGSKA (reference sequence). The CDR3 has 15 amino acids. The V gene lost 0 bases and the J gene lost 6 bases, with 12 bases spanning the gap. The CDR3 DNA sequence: TGCAGTGCTAGAGAGGCAGGGGTTGAGGCCAACGTCCTGACTTTC. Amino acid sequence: CSAREAGVEANVLTF.

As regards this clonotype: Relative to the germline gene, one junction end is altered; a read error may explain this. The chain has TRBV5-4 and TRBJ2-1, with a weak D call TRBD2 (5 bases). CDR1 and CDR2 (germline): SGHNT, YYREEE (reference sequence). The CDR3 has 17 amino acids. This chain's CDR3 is CASNLGEGSPIYSEQFF. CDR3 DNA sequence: TGTGCCAGCAACTTGGGCGAGGGTTCGCCCATCTACAGTGAGCAGTTCTTC.

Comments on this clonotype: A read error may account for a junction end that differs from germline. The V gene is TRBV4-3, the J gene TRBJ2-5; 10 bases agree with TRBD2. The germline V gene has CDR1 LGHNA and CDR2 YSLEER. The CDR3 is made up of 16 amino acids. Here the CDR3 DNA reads TGCGCCAGCAGCCGAGGAGTAGCGGGAGGAGGAGAGATCCAGTACTTC. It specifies CASSRGVAGGGEIQYF.

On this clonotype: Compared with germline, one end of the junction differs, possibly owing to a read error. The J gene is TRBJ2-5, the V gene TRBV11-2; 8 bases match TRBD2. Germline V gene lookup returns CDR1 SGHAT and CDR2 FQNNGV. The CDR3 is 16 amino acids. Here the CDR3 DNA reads TGTGGCAACAGCCAAACTCATGGCGGGGGGAAAGAAACCCAGTACTTC. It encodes CGNSQTHGGGKETQYF.

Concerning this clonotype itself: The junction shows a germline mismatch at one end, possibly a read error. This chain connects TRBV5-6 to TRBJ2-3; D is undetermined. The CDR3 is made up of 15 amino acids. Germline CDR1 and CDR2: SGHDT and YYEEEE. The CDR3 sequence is CASSLGSMSTDMQYF. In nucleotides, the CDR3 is TGTGCCAGCAGCTTGGGGTCTATGAGCACAGATATGCAGTATTTT. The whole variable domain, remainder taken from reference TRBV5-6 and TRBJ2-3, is DAGVTQSPTHLIKTRGQQVTLRCSPKSGHDTVSWYQQALGQGPQFIFQYYEEEERQRGNFPDRFSGHQFPNYSSELNVNALLLGDSALYLCASSLGSMSTDMQYFGPGTRLTVL.

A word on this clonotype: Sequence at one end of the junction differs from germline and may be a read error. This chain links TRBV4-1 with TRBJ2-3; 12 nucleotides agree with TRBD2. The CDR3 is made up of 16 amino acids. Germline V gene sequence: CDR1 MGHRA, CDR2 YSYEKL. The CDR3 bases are TGCACCAGCTGCCAACGACTAGCGGGAGGCACAGATACGCAGTATTTT. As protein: CTSCQRLAGGTDTQYF.

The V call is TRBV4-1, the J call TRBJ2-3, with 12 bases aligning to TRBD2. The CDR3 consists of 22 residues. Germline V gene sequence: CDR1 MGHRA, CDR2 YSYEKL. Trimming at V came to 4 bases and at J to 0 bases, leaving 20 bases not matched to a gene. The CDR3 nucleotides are TGCGCCAGCAGCCTACCCCCACTGACTAGCGGGAGACGGAAGATCAGCACAGATACGCAGTATTTT. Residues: CASSLPPLTSGRRKISTDTQYF.

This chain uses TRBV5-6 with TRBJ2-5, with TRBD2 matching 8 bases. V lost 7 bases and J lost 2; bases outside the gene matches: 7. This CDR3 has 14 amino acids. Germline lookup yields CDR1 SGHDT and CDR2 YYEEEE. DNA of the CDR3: TGTGCCAGCTGCAGGTCGGGAGGGCAAGAGACCCAGTACTTC. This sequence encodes CASCRSGGQETQYF. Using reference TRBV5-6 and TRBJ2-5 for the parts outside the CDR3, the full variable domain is DAGVTQSPTHLIKTRGQQVTLRCSPKSGHDTVSWYQQALGQGPQFIFQYYEEEERQRGNFPDRFSGHQFPNYSSELNVNALLLGDSALYLCASCRSGGQETQYFGPGTRLLVL.

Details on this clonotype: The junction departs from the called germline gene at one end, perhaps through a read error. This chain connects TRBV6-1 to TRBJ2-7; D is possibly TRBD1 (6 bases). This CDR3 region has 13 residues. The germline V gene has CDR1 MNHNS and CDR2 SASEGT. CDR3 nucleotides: TGTGCCAGCAATGAAAACAGGGTAAGCGAACAGTACTTC. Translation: CASNENRVSEQYF.

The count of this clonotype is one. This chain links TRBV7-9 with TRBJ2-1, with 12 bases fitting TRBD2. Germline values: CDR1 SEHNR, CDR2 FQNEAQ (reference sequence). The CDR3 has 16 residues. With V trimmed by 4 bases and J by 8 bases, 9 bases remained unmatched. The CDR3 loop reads CASSSPASGRGDEQFF. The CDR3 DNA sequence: TGTGCCAGCAGCTCGCCAGCTAGCGGGAGGGGAGATGAGCAGTTCTTC.

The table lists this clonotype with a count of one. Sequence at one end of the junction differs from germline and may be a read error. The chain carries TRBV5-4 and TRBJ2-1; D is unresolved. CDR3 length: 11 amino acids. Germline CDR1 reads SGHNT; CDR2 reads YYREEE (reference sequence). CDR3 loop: CVSSWGNKQFF. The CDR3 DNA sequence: TGTGTCAGCAGCTGGGGAAATAAGCAGTTCTTC.

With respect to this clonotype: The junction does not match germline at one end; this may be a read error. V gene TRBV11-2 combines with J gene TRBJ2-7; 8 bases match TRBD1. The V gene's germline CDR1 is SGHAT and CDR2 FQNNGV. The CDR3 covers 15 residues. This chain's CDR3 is CASSFVAGGQYDRYF. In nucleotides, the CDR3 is TGTGCCAGTAGCTTTGTGGCAGGGGGCCAGTACGATCGGTACTTC.

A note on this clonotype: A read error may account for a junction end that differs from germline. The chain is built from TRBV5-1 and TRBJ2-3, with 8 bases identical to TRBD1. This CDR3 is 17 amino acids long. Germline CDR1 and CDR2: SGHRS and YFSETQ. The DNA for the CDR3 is TGCGCCAGCAGCAGGAGGCCTGGACAGGGAGTCACAGGTACGCAGTATTTT. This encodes CASSRRPGQGVTGTQYF. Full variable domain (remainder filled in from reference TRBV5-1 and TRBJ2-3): KAGVTQTPRYLIKTRGQQVTLSCSPISGHRSVSWYQQTPGQGLQFLFEYFSETQRNKGNFPGRFSGRQFSNSRSEMNVSTLELGDSALYLCASSRRPGQGVTGTQYFGPGTRLTVL.

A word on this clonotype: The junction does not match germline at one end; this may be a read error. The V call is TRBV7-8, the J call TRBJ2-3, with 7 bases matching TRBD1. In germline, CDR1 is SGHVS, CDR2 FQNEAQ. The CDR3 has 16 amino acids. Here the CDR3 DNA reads TGCGCCAGCAGCTTAGCAAACAGGGGCCTGGCAGATACGCAGTATTTT. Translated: CASSLANRGLADTQYF. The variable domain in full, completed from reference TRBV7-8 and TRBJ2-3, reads GAGVSQSPRYKVAKRGQDVALRCDPISGHVSLFWYQQALGQGPEFLTYFQNEAQLDKSGLPSDRFFAERPEGSVSTLKIQRTQQEDSAVYLCASSLANRGLADTQYFGPGTRLTVL.

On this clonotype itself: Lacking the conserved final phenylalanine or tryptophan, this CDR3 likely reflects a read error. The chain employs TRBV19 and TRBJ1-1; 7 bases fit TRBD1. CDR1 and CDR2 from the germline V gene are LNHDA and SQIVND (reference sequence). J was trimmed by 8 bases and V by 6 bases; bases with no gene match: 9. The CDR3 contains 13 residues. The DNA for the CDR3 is TGTGCCAGTAGAATGGGACAGCCCACAGAAGCTTTCTTA. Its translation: CASRMGQPTEAFL.

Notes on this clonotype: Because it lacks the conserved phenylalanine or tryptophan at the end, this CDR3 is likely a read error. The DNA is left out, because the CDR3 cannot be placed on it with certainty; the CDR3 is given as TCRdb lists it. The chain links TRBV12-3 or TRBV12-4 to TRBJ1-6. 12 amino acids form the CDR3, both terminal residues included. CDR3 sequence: CASSLKDSPIHY.

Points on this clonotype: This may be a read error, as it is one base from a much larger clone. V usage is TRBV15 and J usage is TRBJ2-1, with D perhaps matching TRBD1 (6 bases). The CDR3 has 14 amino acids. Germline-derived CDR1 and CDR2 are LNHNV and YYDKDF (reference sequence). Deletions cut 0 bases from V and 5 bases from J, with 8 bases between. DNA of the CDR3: TGTGCCACCAGCAGAGATAGGGGGAACAATGAGCAGTTCTTC. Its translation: CATSRDRGNNEQFF.

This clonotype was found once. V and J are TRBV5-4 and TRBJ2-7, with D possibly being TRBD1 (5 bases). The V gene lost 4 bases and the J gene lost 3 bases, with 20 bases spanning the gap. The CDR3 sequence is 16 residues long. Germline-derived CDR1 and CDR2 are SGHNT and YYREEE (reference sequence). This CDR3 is CASSKDGALGGYEQYF. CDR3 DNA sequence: TGTGCCAGCAGCAAAGATGGGGCTCTCGGTGGCTACGAGCAGTACTTC.

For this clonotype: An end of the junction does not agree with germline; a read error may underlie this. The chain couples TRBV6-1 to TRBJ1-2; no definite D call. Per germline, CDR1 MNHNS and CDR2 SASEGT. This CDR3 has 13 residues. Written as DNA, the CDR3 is TGTGCCTGCAGTGAACGGGTGTCTTATGGCTACGCCTTC. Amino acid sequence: CACSERVSYGYAF.

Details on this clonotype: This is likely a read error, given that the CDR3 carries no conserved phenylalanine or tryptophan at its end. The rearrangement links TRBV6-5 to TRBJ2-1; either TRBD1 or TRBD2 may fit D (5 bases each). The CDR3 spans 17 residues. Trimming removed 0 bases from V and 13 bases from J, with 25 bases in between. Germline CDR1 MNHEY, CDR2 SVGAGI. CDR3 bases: TGTGCCAGCAGTTACTCGGGTAAGGGGAGTCAAGTGATGACCCAGTTCTCC. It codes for CASSYSGKGSQVMTQFS.

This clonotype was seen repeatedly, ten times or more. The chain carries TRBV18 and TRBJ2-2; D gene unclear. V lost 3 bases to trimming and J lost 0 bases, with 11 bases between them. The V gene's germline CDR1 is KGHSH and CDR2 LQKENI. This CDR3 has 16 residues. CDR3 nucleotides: TGTGCCAGCTCACCCATAAGACCGGCGAACACCGGGGAGCTGTTTTTT. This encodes CASSPIRPANTGELFF. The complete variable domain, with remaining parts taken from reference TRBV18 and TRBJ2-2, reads NAGVMQNPRHLVRRRGQEARLRCSPMKGHSHVYWYRQLPEEGLKFMVYLQKENIIDESGMPKERFSAEFPKEGPSILRIQQVVRGDSAAYFCASSPIRPANTGELFFGEGSRLTVL.

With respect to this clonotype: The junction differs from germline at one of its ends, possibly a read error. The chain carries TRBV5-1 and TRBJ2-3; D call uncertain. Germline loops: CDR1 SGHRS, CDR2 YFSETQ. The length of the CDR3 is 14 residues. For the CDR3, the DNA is TGCGCCAGCAGCTTGGCACTGGGCACAGATACTCAGTGTTTT. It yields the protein CASSLALGTDTQCF.

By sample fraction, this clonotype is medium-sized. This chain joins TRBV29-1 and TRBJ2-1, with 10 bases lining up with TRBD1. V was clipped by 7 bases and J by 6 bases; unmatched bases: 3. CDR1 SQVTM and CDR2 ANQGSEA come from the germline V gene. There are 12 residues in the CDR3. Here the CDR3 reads CSARTGGNEQFF. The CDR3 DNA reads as TGCAGCGCCCGGACAGGGGGCAATGAGCAGTTCTTC.

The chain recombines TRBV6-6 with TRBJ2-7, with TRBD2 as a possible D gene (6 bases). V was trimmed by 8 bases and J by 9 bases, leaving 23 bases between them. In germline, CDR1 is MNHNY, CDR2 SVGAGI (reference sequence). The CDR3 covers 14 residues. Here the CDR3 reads CASGGGAGGIGQYF. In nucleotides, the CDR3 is TGTGCCAGCGGCGGTGGAGCGGGCGGTATTGGGCAGTACTTC.

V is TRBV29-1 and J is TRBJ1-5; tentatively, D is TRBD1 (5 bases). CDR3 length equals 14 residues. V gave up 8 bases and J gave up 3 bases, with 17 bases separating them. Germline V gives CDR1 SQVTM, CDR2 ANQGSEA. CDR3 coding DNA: TGCAGCATGAGAGCCGGGGGTTCCAATCAGCCCCAGCATTTT. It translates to CSMRAGGSNQPQHF.

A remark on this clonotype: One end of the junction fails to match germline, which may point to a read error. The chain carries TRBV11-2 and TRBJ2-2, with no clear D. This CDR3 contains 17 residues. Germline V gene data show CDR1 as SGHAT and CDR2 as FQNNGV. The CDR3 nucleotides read TGTGCCGGCAGCTTAGTATTAGGAAGGGCGAAGACCGGGGAGCTGTTTTTT. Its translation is CAGSLVLGRAKTGELFF. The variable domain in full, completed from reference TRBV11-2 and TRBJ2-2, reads EAGVAQSPRYKIIEKRQSVAFWCNPISGHATLYWYQQILGQGPKLLIQFQNNGVVDDSQLPKDRFSAERLKGVDSTLKIQPAKLEDSAVYLCAGSLVLGRAKTGELFFGEGSRLTVL.

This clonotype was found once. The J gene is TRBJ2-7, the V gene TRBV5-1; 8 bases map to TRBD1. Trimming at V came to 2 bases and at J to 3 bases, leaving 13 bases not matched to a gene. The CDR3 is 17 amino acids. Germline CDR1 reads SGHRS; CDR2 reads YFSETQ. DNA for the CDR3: TGCGCCAGCAGCTTTGACATGGACACAGGGGGAGGCTACGAGCAGTACTTC. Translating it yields CASSFDMDTGGGYEQYF.